These 17 T cell receptor beta chains were sequenced from one sample in a study of T-cell memory formation after mild COVID-19. Using its own MiXCR run on the 5' RACE reads, TCRdb lists one record per CDR3 protein. The data hold about 290,000 distinct CDR3 sequences, with around 15% observed a single time. Material for sequencing was PBMCs or a T cell subset sorted from them (not recorded which). The receptors were sampled from a man younger than 35 who had mild COVID-19 (a few samples of this study predate the infection). Cell type and time point are not known.

This clonotype was counted between two and nine times. This chain uses TRBV7-2 with TRBJ2-3; 13 nucleotides agree with TRBD2. The V gene end was trimmed by 5 bases and the J gene end by 2 bases; junction bases not matched to a gene: 7. CDR3 length equals 17 residues. CDR1 and CDR2 (germline): SGHTA, FQGNSA. Here the CDR3 reads CASSPRTSGGHTDTQYF. The CDR3 DNA reads as TGTGCCAGCAGCCCCCGGACTAGCGGGGGCCACACAGATACGCAGTATTTT.

This clonotype was found a few times. The J gene is TRBJ2-1, the V gene TRBV5-1; 8 nucleotides agree with TRBD1. Germline CDR1 SGHRS, CDR2 YFSETQ. This CDR3 is built from 15 residues. With V trimmed by 4 bases and J by 7 bases, 10 bases remained unmatched. The CDR3 loop is CASSTGTGRWNEQFF. The CDR3 DNA is TGCGCCAGCAGCACCGGGACAGGCCGCTGGAATGAGCAGTTCTTC.

This clonotype has a handful of counts. The V call is TRBV3-1, the J call TRBJ2-7; D not certain. Germline V gene sequence: CDR1 LGHDT, CDR2 YNNKEL (reference sequence). CDR3 length: 13 residues. V lost 4 bases to trimming and J lost 7 bases, with 14 bases between them. DNA of the CDR3: TGTGCCAGCAGCCCAAGTCCCTTTGGTGAGCAGTACGTC. Translating it yields CASSPSPFGEQYV.

The gene calls are TRBV18 and TRBJ2-3; 9 nucleotides line up with TRBD2. CDR1 and CDR2 from the germline V gene are KGHSH and LQKENI. The CDR3 runs 13 residues. The trim removed 0 bases at V and 14 bases at J, leaving 6 bases unmatched. The CDR3 protein is CASSPPAGGLPYF. DNA of the CDR3: TGTGCCAGCTCACCACCGGCGGGGGGGCTCCCGTATTTT.

This clonotype occurred a few times. The rearrangement links TRBV11-2 to TRBJ2-7; 9 bases are a match to TRBD2. V shed 2 bases, J shed 4 bases, and the junction held 6 bases outside the gene matches. This CDR3 is built from 15 residues. The germline CDR1 and CDR2 sequences are SGHAT and FQNNGV. This CDR3 is CASSLSSGEGYEQYF. For the CDR3, the DNA is TGTGCCAGCAGCTTATCTAGCGGGGAGGGGTACGAGCAGTACTTC.

This clonotype has a handful of counts. This rearrangement joins TRBV11-2 to TRBJ2-3; 9 nucleotides match TRBD2. Losses at the gene ends were 4 bases for V and 5 bases for J; bases not matched to a gene: 10. The CDR3 length is 16 residues. Germline lookup yields CDR1 SGHAT and CDR2 FQNNGV. Here the CDR3 reads CASSSPPAGGRDTQYF. CDR3 sequence (DNA): TGTGCCAGCAGCTCCCCCCCGGCGGGGGGGCGAGATACGCAGTATTTT.

The chain has TRBV4-1 and TRBJ2-3; TRBD1 might be the D (5 bases). V was pared by 7 bases and J by 0 bases, with 8 bases between. This CDR3 is 13 amino acids long. The germline CDR1 and CDR2 sequences are MGHRA and YSYEKL. CDR3 amino acids: CASKGVSTDTQYF. As DNA, the CDR3 is TGCGCCAGCAAAGGGGTTAGCACAGATACGCAGTATTTT.

J is TRBJ2-2 and V is TRBV14; D gene uncertain. The germline V gene has CDR1 SGHDN and CDR2 FVKESK. Trimming left V 1 base short and J 1 base short, with 7 bases between. The CDR3 is 15 amino acids. This CDR3 reads CASSQVEENTGELFF. The CDR3 nucleotides read TGTGCCAGCAGCCAAGTTGAGGAGAACACCGGGGAGCTGTTTTTT.

The chain couples TRBV20-1 to TRBJ1-2; weak D call: TRBD1 (5 bases). The germline V and J ends were trimmed by 0 bases and 8 bases, with 16 bases remaining between them. CDR3 size: 14 residues. In germline, CDR1 is DFQATT, CDR2 SNEGSKA (reference sequence). As DNA, the CDR3 is TGCAGTGCTAGAGATAAAAGGGGTTCGGGCGGCTACACCTTC. Translation: CSARDKRGSGGYTF.

The table lists this clonotype with a few counts. This chain connects TRBV7-9 to TRBJ2-7, with D perhaps assigned TRBD1 or TRBD2 (5 bases each). The CDR3 loop spans 14 amino acids. V lost 5 bases and J 4 bases, leaving 15 bases between the germline ends. Germline V gives CDR1 SEHNR, CDR2 FQNEAQ (reference sequence). The CDR3 protein is CASSPSVGVYEQYV. The CDR3 nucleotides are TGTGCCAGCAGCCCCTCGGTGGGGGTTTACGAGCAGTACGTC.

The chain links TRBV18 to TRBJ2-3; no reliable D call. This CDR3 is built from 13 residues. V was trimmed by 1 base and J by 2 bases, leaving 4 bases between them. CDR1 and CDR2 from the germline V gene are KGHSH and LQKENI. Here the CDR3 DNA reads TGTGCCAGCTCACCACAGGACACAGATACGCAGTATTTT. This translates into CASSPQDTDTQYF.

The J gene is TRBJ1-1, the V gene TRBV29-1, with 8 bases lining up with TRBD1. This CDR3 spans 13 amino acids. The trim removed 6 bases at V and 8 bases at J, leaving 11 bases unmatched. The germline CDR1 and CDR2 sequences are SQVTM and ANQGSEA. The CDR3 region has the DNA TGCAGCGTGAAGCATACAGGGGGAATCGAAGCTTTCTTT. Translated: CSVKHTGGIEAFF.

The table lists this clonotype with a few counts. The chain is built from TRBV5-4 and TRBJ1-2; 10 bases map to TRBD1. The V gene end was trimmed by 4 bases and the J gene end by 4 bases; junction bases not matched to a gene: 7. Germline V CDR1 and CDR2: SGHNT, YYREEE (reference sequence). This CDR3 comprises 15 residues. This chain's CDR3 is CASSPRQGAGYGYTF. The CDR3 nucleotides are TGTGCCAGCAGCCCTCGACAGGGGGCCGGCTATGGCTACACCTTC.

This clonotype has more than one count but fewer than ten. The rearrangement joins TRBV18 to TRBJ2-7; possible D gene TRBD2, 6 bases. Trimming took 3 bases from V and 6 from J, leaving 15 bases between them. Germline lookup yields CDR1 KGHSH and CDR2 LQKENI. This CDR3 has 14 amino acids. The CDR3 reads CASSPRIGGFEQYV. The CDR3 coding sequence is TGTGCCAGCTCACCCCGAATAGGAGGGTTCGAGCAGTACGTC.

This clonotype turned up a few times. The CDR3 DNA follows: TGCAGTGCTCCGGCAGAAAACCTGAACACTGAAGCTTTCTTT. Amino acids: CSAPAENLNTEAFF. The rearrangement links TRBV20-1 to TRBJ1-1; D gene ambiguous. CDR1 and CDR2 from the germline V gene are DFQATT and SNEGSKA (reference sequence). V was cut by 5 bases and J by 0 bases, with 13 bases left in between. The CDR3 has 14 residues.

This clonotype occurred a few times. This chain uses TRBV11-2 with TRBJ2-1; TRBD1 aligns across 9 bases. Germline CDR1 SGHAT, CDR2 FQNNGV. The CDR3 extends over 15 amino acids. The junction had 11 bases not matched to a gene; V was cut back by 6 bases and J by 8 bases. The DNA for the CDR3 is TGTGCCAGCAGATCAACAGGGGGCCGAGACTATGAGCAGTTCTTC. It encodes CASRSTGGRDYEQFF. Together with reference TRBV11-2 and TRBJ2-1, the CDR3 gives the full variable domain: EAGVAQSPRYKIIEKRQSVAFWCNPISGHATLYWYQQILGQGPKLLIQFQNNGVVDDSQLPKDRFSAERLKGVDSTLKIQPAKLEDSAVYLCASRSTGGRDYEQFFGPGTRLTVL.

The chain recombines TRBV9 with TRBJ1-2; the match to TRBD1 covers 7 bases. The V gene's germline CDR1 is SGDLS and CDR2 YYNGEE. The CDR3 runs 15 residues. Trimming took 4 bases from V and 0 from J; bases not matched to a gene: 6. CDR3 in DNA: TGTGCCAGCAGCATATGGACAGGAGCTAACTATGGCTACACCTTC. Translating gives CASSIWTGANYGYTF.